This T cell receptor (beta chain) is drawn from a study of shared clonotypes between healthy human individuals. The method was immunoSEQ multiplex PCR; TCRdb's version includes in-frame clones alone and lacks a portion of them. The table has some 450,000 clones, over 60% seen once; the top ten hold approximately 12%. J gave up 11 bases and V 5 bases, and 11 bases lay outside the gene matches. The CDR3 length is 14 residues. Per the germline V gene, CDR1 is SNHLY and CDR2 is FYNNEI. The chain joins TRBV2 to TRBJ2-1, with TRBD1 matching over 8 bases. The sequenced material came from PBMCs. The TCR originated in a woman in her forties in good health. Some clones in this sample may be carry-over from other donors' samples. CDR3 sequence: CASSPPGGLIQQFF. CDR3 bases: TGTGCCAGCAGTCCTCCAGGGGGCCTCATCCAGCAGTTCTTC.